The 16 T cell receptor beta chains below come from one sample, sequenced in a study of blood T cells in healthy people across ages. Alongside a J-beta primer mix, a sample-barcoded 5' primer served in a second PCR lasting roughly 7 to 12 cycles. TCRdb ran MiXCR on the 5' RACE reads and lists one entry per CDR3 protein. The sample lists a few hundred thousand distinct CDR3 sequences, around 29% occurring once. Specimen: blood. These receptors all stem from a woman in her 70s in good health.

This sequence joins TRBV7-2 and TRBJ2-5, with 7 bases matching TRBD2. J lost 5 bases, V lost 0 bases, and 6 bases had no gene match. CDR3 length: 15 amino acids. Germline loops: CDR1 SGHTA, CDR2 FQGNSA. The CDR3 nucleotides are TGTGCCAGCAGCTTAGCGGGAGGGCGGGGGGAGACCCAGTACTTC. This codes for CASSLAGGRGETQYF.

This clonotype appeared once. The chain links TRBV9 to TRBJ2-3; no definite D call. Germline V gene data show CDR1 as SGDLS and CDR2 as YYNGEE. V lost 4 bases to trimming and J lost 3 bases, with 9 bases between them. The length of the CDR3 is 13 residues. Written as DNA, the CDR3 is TGTGCCAGCAGCCCGGGCGCTACAGATACGCAGTATTTT. It codes for CASSPGATDTQYF.

This sequence joins TRBV3-1 and TRBJ1-3; unclear D gene. Trimming pared 1 base from V and 4 bases from J, leaving 11 bases between. CDR1 LGHDT and CDR2 YNNKEL come from the germline V gene (reference sequence). The CDR3 spans 15 residues. The CDR3 region is CASSQVGFGGNTIYF. CDR3 nucleotides: TGTGCCAGCAGCCAAGTGGGATTCGGGGGAAACACCATATATTTT.

V usage is TRBV7-2 and J usage is TRBJ2-1, with TRBD2 matching 9 bases. The CDR3 loop spans 17 amino acids. Germline CDR1 reads SGHTA; CDR2 reads FQGNSA. The J segment lost 7 bases and the V segment lost 1 base, leaving 11 bases of the junction unmatched. In nucleotides, the CDR3 is TGTGCCAGCAGCTTAGTTTCTGTAGCGGGAGTAAATAATGAGCAGTTCTTC. This sequence encodes CASSLVSVAGVNNEQFF.

This clonotype was seen a handful of times. This chain links TRBV7-9 with TRBJ2-1, with TRBD1 identical over 8 bases. Germline CDR1 reads SEHNR; CDR2 reads FQNEAQ (reference sequence). The V gene end was trimmed by 5 bases and the J gene end by 8 bases; junction bases not matched to a gene: 11. The CDR3 length is 15 residues. This chain's CDR3 is CASSPRDRGGDEQFF. CDR3 bases: TGTGCCAGCAGCCCCCGAGACAGGGGTGGCGATGAGCAGTTCTTC. Full variable domain (remainder filled in from reference TRBV7-9 and TRBJ2-1): DTGVSQNPRHKITKRGQNVTFRCDPISEHNRLYWYRQTLGQGPEFLTYFQNEAQLEKSRLLSDRFSAERPKGSFSTLEIQRTEQGDSAMYLCASSPRDRGGDEQFFGPGTRLTVL.

The sample holds a few counts of this clonotype. This chain links TRBV29-1 with TRBJ2-7, with D perhaps TRBD1 (6 bases). V was cut by 6 bases and J by 6 bases, with 18 bases left in between. CDR1 and CDR2 from the germline V gene are SQVTM and ANQGSEA. CDR3 length equals 13 residues. The CDR3 nucleotides are TGCAGCGTCCGACGGACAGCCTTGGGCGAGCAGTACTTC. As protein: CSVRRTALGEQYF.

The genes are TRBV5-1 and TRBJ2-5; no definite D call. The germline V gene has CDR1 SGHRS and CDR2 YFSETQ. There are 13 residues in the CDR3. Trimming stripped 2 bases from V and 2 bases from J, with 7 bases between. This CDR3 is CASSFTAQETQYF. CDR3 nucleotides: TGCGCCAGCAGCTTTACGGCACAAGAGACCCAGTACTTC. The variable domain in full, with the rest retrieved from reference TRBV5-1 and TRBJ2-5, is KAGVTQTPRYLIKTRGQQVTLSCSPISGHRSVSWYQQTPGQGLQFLFEYFSETQRNKGNFPGRFSGRQFSNSRSEMNVSTLELGDSALYLCASSFTAQETQYFGPGTRLLVL.

The V gene is TRBV6-6, the J gene TRBJ2-5; TRBD2 aligns across 9 bases. The closer fit of TRBJ2-1 to the DNA end suggests the J call may be wrong. The CDR3 length is 15 residues. Per germline, CDR1 MNHNY and CDR2 SVGAGI (reference sequence). Written as DNA, the CDR3 is TGTGCCAGCAGTTATGGCGGGAGGGCCGACAATGAGCAGTTCTTC. Amino acids: CASSYGGRADNEQFF.

In its sample, this clonotype was seen a few times. This chain uses TRBV7-8 with TRBJ2-1; 8 bases map to TRBD2. The CDR3 is 18 residues long. V shed 2 bases, J shed 3 bases, and the junction held 12 bases outside the gene matches. Germline assignment: CDR1 SGHVS and CDR2 FQNEAQ. The CDR3 DNA sequence: TGTGCCAGCAGCTTAACCGTCTTTGGCGGGGGGCTCTACAATGAGCAGTTCTTC. Its translation: CASSLTVFGGGLYNEQFF.

The V and J genes are TRBV9 and TRBJ2-1; 13 nucleotides agree with TRBD2. CDR3 length equals 16 residues. Germline CDR1 SGDLS, CDR2 YYNGEE. The J segment lost 7 bases and the V segment lost 3 bases, leaving 7 bases of the junction unmatched. The CDR3 is CASSEGLAGITNEQFF. CDR3 nucleotide sequence: TGTGCCAGCAGCGAGGGACTAGCGGGAATAACGAATGAGCAGTTCTTC. The whole variable domain, remainder taken from reference TRBV9 and TRBJ2-1, is DSGVTQTPKHLITATGQRVTLRCSPRSGDLSVYWYQQSLDQGLQFLIQYYNGEERAKGNILERFSAQQFPDLHSELNLSSLELGDSALYFCASSEGLAGITNEQFFGPGTRLTVL.

This clonotype was recorded at least ten times. The chain employs TRBV12-3 or TRBV12-4 and TRBJ2-5, with D maybe TRBD1 (6 bases). The CDR3 runs to 13 residues. V shed 3 bases and J shed 7 bases, with 12 bases lying between them. The CDR3 protein is CASSFQGYGTQYF. CDR3 bases: TGTGCCAGCAGTTTTCAGGGGTATGGGACCCAGTACTTC.

J is TRBJ1-1 and V is TRBV11-2, with 7 bases identical to TRBD1. The V gene end was trimmed by 8 bases and the J gene end by 3 bases; junction bases not matched to a gene: 9. Germline loops: CDR1 SGHAT, CDR2 FQNNGV. This CDR3 is built from 14 residues. The CDR3 DNA is TGTGCCAGCGGGGGGTGGGACAGCTACACTGAAGCTTTCTTT. Translated, it gives CASGGWDSYTEAFF.

This CDR3 is CASSSGQEQFF. The DNA for the CDR3 is TGTGCCAGCAGCTCCGGACAGGAGCAGTTCTTC. The rearrangement links TRBV7-9 to TRBJ2-1; possibly TRBD1 for D (6 bases). Germline CDR1 SEHNR, CDR2 FQNEAQ (reference sequence). V was clipped by 4 bases and J by 10 bases, with 8 bases between them. The CDR3 covers 11 residues.

The rearrangement uses TRBV28 and TRBJ2-1, with 10 positions matching TRBD1. V trimming: 6 bases; J trimming: 4 bases; junction bases outside the gene matches: 9. This CDR3 contains 16 residues. Germline assignment: CDR1 MDHEN and CDR2 SYDVKM. The CDR3 sequence: CASSSPRTGGYNEQFF. The CDR3 DNA reads TGTGCCAGCAGCTCCCCCAGGACAGGGGGATACAATGAGCAGTTCTTC. The full variable domain, rest sourced from reference TRBV28 and TRBJ2-1, is DVKVTQSSRYLVKRTGEKVFLECVQDMDHENMFWYRQDPGLGLRLIYFSYDVKMKEKGDIPEGYSVSREKKERFSLILESASTNQTSMYLCASSSPRTGGYNEQFFGPGTRLTVL.

The rearrangement links TRBV19 to TRBJ2-1; TRBD1 is a possible D gene (6 bases). Germline CDR1 LNHDA, CDR2 SQIVND (reference sequence). V lost 3 bases and J lost 2, with 8 bases in between. The CDR3 extends over 14 amino acids. As DNA, the CDR3 is TGTGCCAGTAGTATGGGGACAACCTACAATGAGCAGTTCTTC. This sequence encodes CASSMGTTYNEQFF.

This sequence joins TRBV7-9 and TRBJ2-5; D unresolved. The J call is in doubt because the DNA end fits TRBJ2-1 better. The length of the CDR3 is 13 residues. Germline CDR1 SEHNR, CDR2 FQNEAQ (reference sequence). The CDR3 nucleotides read TGTGCCAGCAGCCACACATTGGGCGATGAGCAGTTCTTC. This codes for CASSHTLGDEQFF.